This TCR beta chain stems from a study of CD8+ T cells in alopecia areata. From alopecia areata patients, lesional scalp punch biopsies and peripheral blood were collected. The CDR3 consists of 13 residues. The V end was cut by 3 bases, the J end by 4 bases, with 9 bases between. CDR1 MDHEN and CDR2 SYDVKM come from the germline V gene. Isolated RNA was reverse transcribed into cDNA used as the sequencing template. The method was immunoSEQ multiplex PCR; TCRdb's version includes in-frame clones alone and lacks a portion of them. The top ten hold just over 50% of the sample, which has 55,000 to 65,000 clones, around 40% seen once. There are a few counts of this clone.

This receptor was obtained from a human donor with alopecia areata. The V call is TRBV28, the J call TRBJ1-2, with D unclear. Material for sequencing was NKG2D-low CD8+ T cells sorted from blood. CDR3 region: CASSFGSLYGYTF. In DNA form, the CDR3 reads TGTGCCAGCAGTTTCGGGAGCCTCTATGGCTACACCTTC.